This T cell receptor beta chain comes out of a study of CD8 T cells in ankylosing spondylitis. Study findings and constraints: It appeared that ankylosing spondylitis blood was characterized by a TCR beta motif of fewer than 10 highly homologous variants. Disease-linked clones reportedly concentrated significantly in matched ankylosing spondylitis synovial fluid.

This clonotype was seen ten or more times. The antigen remains undetermined. TCRdb reprocessed the 5' RACE reads via MiXCR and lists one record per CDR3 protein. The table has 200,000 to 250,000 distinct CDR3 sequences, approximately 7.3% seen once. The ends were cut back, 3 bases at V and 10 bases at J, with 16 bases in the middle. Germline lookup yields CDR1 PRHDT and CDR2 FYEKMQ (reference sequence). The CDR3 runs 13 residues. The chain is built from TRBV13 and TRBJ2-7, with D perhaps TRBD1 (6 bases). The TCR sequence derives from a male donor with ankylosing spondylitis. The sample was blood, either unsorted or a sorted T cell fraction (not recorded which). The CDR3 is CASSFFLTGQQYF. The CDR3 DNA follows: TGTGCCAGCAGCTTTTTCCTGACGGGACAACAGTACTTC. Supplemented by reference TRBV13 and TRBJ2-7, the full variable domain reads AAGVIQSPRHLIKEKRETATLKCYPIPRHDTVYWYQQGPGQDPQFLISFYEKMQSDKGSIPDRFSAQQFSDYHSELNMSSLELGDSALYFCASSFFLTGQQYFGPGTRLTVT.